This section outlines one T cell receptor beta chain sequence together with its context. The source of the sample is a study of blood T cell repertoires in COVID-19. Study summary: The study drew acute and convalescent COVID-19 samples from the United States, Italy and Spain. Nucleic acid was either cDNA or gDNA, and it came from T cells, B-cell-depleted T cells, or PBMCs.

CDR1 and CDR2 from the germline V gene are SGHTA and FQGTGA. The CDR3 consists of 14 residues. Trimming took off 4 bases at V and 4 bases at J, with 12 bases between the two ends. Under the authors' procedure: For nucleated cells, counts were estimated from reference gene primer amplification. Libraries were prepared by immunoSEQ multiplex PCR; TCRdb keeps only in-frame clonotypes and omits some of them. That table furnishes V, J and clone size, whereas the DNA furnished D and trimming. Of approximately 120,000 clones listed, about 85% were seen once; the top ten hold around 11%. This sequence was found in a man between 60 and 70 years old with acute or convalescent COVID-19. The sample comprised peripheral blood. The rearrangement links TRBV7-3 to TRBJ2-3; D may be TRBD2 (6 bases). The CDR3 nucleotides read TGTGCCAGCAGCTCAGGACTATATCCAGATACGCAGTATTTT. Protein: CASSSGLYPDTQYF. Full variable domain (rest looked up from reference TRBV7-3 and TRBJ2-3): GAGVSQTPSNKVTEKGKYVELRCDPISGHTALYWYRQSLGQGPEFLIYFQGTGAADDSGLPNDRFFAVRPEGSVSTLKIQRTERGDSAVYLCASSSGLYPDTQYFGPGTRLTVL.